The 14 T cell receptor beta chains below come from one sample, sequenced in a study of technical replicates of blood from a few donors. Generated by immunoSEQ multiplex PCR, the TCRdb table keeps only in-frame clones and is missing some. The sample consists of about 69,000 clones, 88% of them appearing once. Sequenced material: PBMCs. These receptors were taken from a human donor in good health. Some clones in this sample may be carry-over from other donors' samples.

The J gene is TRBJ2-1, the V gene TRBV6-1; 14 bases map to TRBD2. This CDR3 region has 15 residues. The trim removed 5 bases at V and 7 bases at J, leaving 4 bases unmatched. Germline V gene data show CDR1 as MNHNS and CDR2 as SASEGT. The CDR3 DNA is TGTGCCAGCAGTAAAGGGACTAGCGGGAGTAATGAGCAGTTCTTC. Its translation is CASSKGTSGSNEQFF.

This chain connects TRBV19 to TRBJ2-3; TRBD2 aligns across 7 bases. Germline V gene data show CDR1 as LNHDA and CDR2 as SQIVND (reference sequence). V shed 1 base, J shed 1 base, and the junction held 2 bases outside the gene matches. This CDR3 is built from 15 residues. The CDR3 here is CASSIGGGGTDTQYF. The CDR3 DNA sequence: TGTGCCAGTAGTATAGGGGGAGGGGGCACAGATACGCAGTATTTT.

The CDR3 bases are TGTGCCAGCACCCCGGGACAGGGGGCTGCAGATACGCAGTATTTT. Encoded protein: CASTPGQGAADTQYF. V is TRBV2 and J is TRBJ2-3; 12 nucleotides match TRBD1. V dropped 7 bases and J dropped 4; count of bases not matched to a gene: 6. The CDR3 consists of 15 residues. Germline values: CDR1 SNHLY, CDR2 FYNNEI.

The chain is built from TRBV11-3 and TRBJ2-1; 13 bases are shared with TRBD2. J was trimmed by 5 bases and V by 4 bases; bases with no gene match: 2. The length of the CDR3 is 15 residues. Germline values: CDR1 SGHNT, CDR2 YENEEA. The CDR3 is CASSSGLAGNNEQFF. The CDR3, as DNA: TGTGCCAGCAGCTCGGGACTAGCGGGGAACAATGAGCAGTTCTTC.

The gene calls are TRBV15 and TRBJ2-3; D may be TRBD2 (6 bases). With 3 bases removed from V and 0 bases from J, the gap between germline ends came to 16 bases. The CDR3 totals 17 residues. Germline V gene lookup returns CDR1 LNHNV and CDR2 YYDKDF (reference sequence). The CDR3 spells CATSRQFGTSSTDTQYF. In DNA form, the CDR3 reads TGTGCCACCAGCAGGCAGTTTGGGACTTCTAGCACAGATACGCAGTATTTT. The full variable domain, with the rest looked up from reference TRBV15 and TRBJ2-3, is DAMVIQNPRYQVTQFGKPVTLSCSQTLNHNVMYWYQQKSSQAPKLLFHYYDKDFNNEADTPDNFQSRRPNTSFCFLDIRSPGLGDTAMYLCATSRQFGTSSTDTQYFGPGTRLTVL.

This chain joins TRBV2 and TRBJ2-5; 8 positions match TRBD1. Looked up from germline, CDR1 is SNHLY and CDR2 is FYNNEI. V lost 7 bases to trimming and J lost 5 bases; unmatched junction nucleotides: 9. The CDR3 contains 14 residues. As DNA, the CDR3 is TGTGCCAGCAACATTCAGGGGGCGGGTGAGACCCAGTACTTC. This encodes CASNIQGAGETQYF.

This sequence joins TRBV7-2 and TRBJ2-1, with 13 nucleotides matching TRBD2. The CDR3 sequence is 15 residues long. Germline V gene lookup returns CDR1 SGHTA and CDR2 FQGNSA. V dropped 5 bases and J dropped 7; count of bases not matched to a gene: 5. The CDR3 here is CASSNQGLAGNEQFF. CDR3 DNA: TGTGCCAGCAGCAATCAGGGACTAGCGGGAAATGAGCAGTTCTTC.

This chain links TRBV2 with TRBJ2-7, with TRBD1 matching 9 bases. The germline V gene encodes CDR1 SNHLY and CDR2 FYNNEI. The junction had 6 bases not matched to a gene; V was cut back by 5 bases and J by 7 bases. The CDR3 has 13 amino acids. CDR3 amino acids: CASSSTGGWEQYF. CDR3 nucleotide sequence: TGTGCCAGCAGTTCGACAGGGGGGTGGGAGCAGTACTTC.

The chain is built from TRBV7-7 and TRBJ2-1; 9 positions match TRBD2. Germline loops: CDR1 SSHAT, CDR2 FNYEAQ (reference sequence). V gave up 1 base and J gave up 9 bases; unmatched junction bases: 7. The CDR3 length is 15 residues. Here the CDR3 DNA reads TGTGCCAGCAGCTTAGACCCTAGCGGGAATGCTGAGCAGTTCTTC. Protein: CASSLDPSGNAEQFF.

The DNA for the CDR3 is TGCGCCAGCAGCCAGGAGGGGCTCGCGGGTGAAAAACTGTTTTTT. This sequence encodes CASSQEGLAGEKLFF. The rearrangement links TRBV4-1 to TRBJ1-4; D may be TRBD1 (5 bases). V lost 3 bases and J lost 7, with 15 bases in between. The CDR3 has 15 amino acids. Germline lookup yields CDR1 MGHRA and CDR2 YSYEKL.

V usage is TRBV7-2 and J usage is TRBJ2-3; D is unclear. The germline V gene has CDR1 SGHTA and CDR2 FQGNSA. V lost 5 bases and J 6 bases, leaving 9 bases between the germline ends. This CDR3 contains 12 residues. CDR3: CASSLNGDTQYF. The CDR3 DNA reads TGTGCCAGCAGCCTAAACGGGGATACGCAGTATTTT.

This chain links TRBV6-6 with TRBJ2-7; D is perhaps TRBD2 (6 bases). This CDR3 spans 15 amino acids. Germline V gene data show CDR1 as MNHNY and CDR2 as SVGAGI (reference sequence). The V end lost 6 bases, the J end lost 2 bases, and 17 bases lay between the germline ends. The CDR3 DNA is TGTGCCAGCAGCCCATCGCGGGACCTGCCCTACGAGCAGTACTTC. Translation: CASSPSRDLPYEQYF.

The chain employs TRBV4-1 and TRBJ2-5, with D uncertain. The CDR3 is 15 residues long. CDR1 and CDR2 from the germline V gene are MGHRA and YSYEKL. The V end was cut by 0 bases, the J end by 2 bases, with 10 bases between. The CDR3 sequence is CASSQDLWPQETQYF. The CDR3 region has the DNA TGCGCCAGCAGCCAAGATCTTTGGCCGCAAGAGACCCAGTACTTC.

The chain recombines TRBV1 with TRBJ2-7; the table gives TRBD2 as D, unverified against the DNA. TRBV1 is a pseudogene. The CDR3 runs 17 residues. The CDR3 reads CTSSQDGTSGRNYEQYF. In DNA, the CDR3 is TGCACCAGCAGCCAAGATGGGACTAGCGGGCGTAACTACGAGCAGTACTTC.